This T cell receptor (beta chain) originates from a study of T cells in Graves' hyperthyroidism and ophthalmopathy. Study overall: Blood was drawn when the patient was first diagnosed and still untreated. Study results and caveats: In the blood, most expanded thyroid clonotypes above 0.001 appeared as well.

Amplified TCR beta CDR3 regions derived from RNA transcripts. The study used the HTBI primer set for a first-round RT-PCR of the TCR CDR3. TCRdb used MiXCR to reprocess the multiplex PCR reads, holding one entry per CDR3 protein. In the table there are 530,000 or so distinct CDR3 sequences, roughly a sixth of which are singletons. Trimming removed 4 bases from V and 4 bases from J; junction bases left unmatched: 9. The CDR3 has 15 amino acids. The germline CDR1 and CDR2 sequences are MNHNS and SASEGT. The study left out patients who had uncontrolled infection, other autoimmune disease, pregnancy or lactation. Each 10 ml fresh peripheral blood draw supplied the PBMCs. As to this clonotype: The antigen remains unidentified.

Sequences were obtained from blood. The source of this sequence is a young woman with Graves' ophthalmopathy. The gene calls are TRBV6-1 and TRBJ1-2, with TRBD1 matching 7 bases. The CDR3 region has the DNA TGTGCCAGCAGTGCAGGGGGGGGGCGCGTCTATGGCTACACCTTC. Amino acid sequence: CASSAGGGRVYGYTF.